The clone carrying this T cell receptor (beta chain) was counted only a few times. Antigen: not known. The data stem from a study of T-cell memory formation after mild COVID-19. On the study more broadly: Largely donor-specific TCR clusters were found. The study, taken as a whole, reports: Pre-infection memory held some responding clones, suggesting pre-existing cross-reactive T cells responded. Clones contracting day 15 to 85 were balanced CD4/CD8; later expanders leaned CD4+.

Researchers used 5'RACE with constant-segment primers to make TCR alpha and TCR beta cDNA libraries that carry sample barcodes and UMIs. TCRdb used MiXCR to reprocess the 5' RACE reads, holding one entry per CDR3 protein. This table holds a few hundred thousand distinct CDR3 sequences, approximately 19% found once. The sequencing sample was made of PBMCs or a T cell subset sorted from them (not recorded which). The receptor's source is a man aged 18 to 29 who had mild COVID-19 (a few samples of this study predate the infection). Cell type and time point are not known.

This chain's CDR3 is CASSYREGYGYTF. The CDR3 nucleotides read TGTGCCAGCAGCTATAGGGAGGGCTATGGCTACACCTTC. The chain joins TRBV27 to TRBJ1-2; unclear D gene. In germline, CDR1 is MNHEY, CDR2 SMNVEV (reference sequence). V lost 6 bases and J 4 bases, leaving 12 bases between the germline ends. CDR3 length: 13 residues.